This is a list of T cell receptor beta chains from one sample in a study of T cell responses to AZD1222 COVID-19 vaccine. The assay was immunoSEQ multiplex PCR, and TCRdb's table has in-frame clones only and misses some. The sample shows around 120,000 clones, approximately 85% of them seen only once. Sequencing used peripheral blood, obtained on day 0 of AZD1222 vaccination. These TCRs come from an adult in good health. The CDR3 runs from the conserved cysteine through the conserved F or W. A D gene is named only where the DNA matches it firmly. Not all rows give a size; the values are once, few, many and, for expanded clones, a class.

cdr3_nt	cdr3_aa	j_call	d_call	clone_size	v_call
TGTGCCAGCAGCCCTGGACAGGGTATGGAAGCTTTCTTT	CASSPGQGMEAFF	TRBJ1-1	TRBD1	.	TRBV9
TGTGCCAGTAGTCCGGGGACGGTTATTTTCGGCTACACCTTC	CASSPGTVIFGYTF	TRBJ1-2	.	.	TRBV19
TGTGCCAGCAGTTTCGCGGGGACTAGCGGAGGGGGTACGCAGTATTTT	CASSFAGTSGGGTQYF	TRBJ2-3	TRBD2	few	TRBV5-4
TGTGCCAGCAGTTACTCCGCTAGCGCCCAACGACAACAAGAGACCCAGTACTTC	CASSYSASAQRQQETQYF	TRBJ2-5	.	.	TRBV6-2/TRBV6-3
TGTGCCAGCAGCGTAAGCGGGGGGGCCCCAGATACGCAGTATTTT	CASSVSGGAPDTQYF	TRBJ2-3	TRBD2	.	TRBV9
TGTGCCTGGAGGCAAGGCTACGACACTGAAGCTTTCTTT	CAWRQGYDTEAFF	TRBJ1-1	.	.	TRBV30
TGTGCCAGCAGTGAAGGGCAGGTCTATGGCTACACCTTC	CASSEGQVYGYTF	TRBJ1-2	.	.	TRBV2
TGTGCCAGCAGCGAGCAGACAGGGGGATCACCCCTCCACTTT	CASSEQTGGSPLHF	TRBJ1-6	TRBD1	.	TRBV9
TGTGCCATCAGTGAGTCGATGGCTGAAGCTTTCTTT	CAISESMAEAFF	TRBJ1-1	.	once	TRBV10-3
TGTGCCAGCAGCCAAAATCAGGGGGGAACGGGCTATGGCTACACCTTC	CASSQNQGGTGYGYTF	TRBJ1-2	TRBD1	.	TRBV4-2
TGTGCCAGCAGTTTAGGGGTTACAGATACGCAGTATTTT	CASSLGVTDTQYF	TRBJ2-3	.	.	TRBV6-5
TGTGCCAGCACCTCAAGGGGCCCCTATAATTCACCCCTCCACTTT	CASTSRGPYNSPLHF	TRBJ1-6	.	.	TRBV27
TGTGCCAGCAGAGTCCAACGGGGGAACACCGGGGAGCTGTTTTTT	CASRVQRGNTGELFF	TRBJ2-2	.	.	TRBV2
TGTGCCAGCAGTCTCCTCGGGACAGGGGGGGAGACCCAGTACTTC	CASSLLGTGGETQYF	TRBJ2-5	TRBD1	once	TRBV27
TGTGCCAGCAGTGAGAGGACAGCGTTTTATAATTCACCCCTCCACTTT	CASSERTAFYNSPLHF	TRBJ1-6	.	once	TRBV2
TGTGCCAGCAGCGTAGCTGGGAGCTCTGGAAACACCATATATTTT	CASSVAGSSGNTIYF	TRBJ1-3	.	.	TRBV9
TGTGCCAGCAGTGACCCTCTAATAGCGGGAGGGAATGAGCAGTTCTTC	CASSDPLIAGGNEQFF	TRBJ2-1	TRBD2	.	TRBV6-4
TGTGCCAGTAGCACCAGGGGGCACGGGGCCAACGTCCTGACTTTC	CASSTRGHGANVLTF	TRBJ2-6	TRBD1	.	TRBV19
TGTGCCAGCAGCTTAGCCATAAACAATGAGCAGTTCTTC	CASSLAINNEQFF	TRBJ2-1	.	few	TRBV7-2
TGTGCCAGTAGTATAGTTGGAGGGGGGCGAGTGCAGCCCCAGCATTTT	CASSIVGGGRVQPQHF	TRBJ1-5	.	.	TRBV19
TGTGCCAGCAGCCAAAGGATTTGGGGGGACCAAGAGACCCAGTACTTC	CASSQRIWGDQETQYF	TRBJ2-5	.	.	TRBV3-1/TRBV3-2
TGCGCCAGCAGTTGGGCAACCGACAGGGACGAGCAGTACTTC	CASSWATDRDEQYF	TRBJ2-7	TRBD1	once	TRBV10-1
TGTGCCAGCTCACCAAAGGTTTTCCGGGCAGATACGCAGTATTTT	CASSPKVFRADTQYF	TRBJ2-3	.	.	TRBV18
TGTGCCAGCAGCGTAACTAGCGGTTTGAATGAGCAGTTCTTC	CASSVTSGLNEQFF	TRBJ2-1	TRBD2	.	TRBV9
TGTGCCAGCAGCGTAGGCAGGCCGGGAACCGGGGAGCTGTTTTTT	CASSVGRPGTGELFF	TRBJ2-2	.	.	TRBV9
TGTGCCACCTTAGCCGGGGCCGAGCAGTACTTC	CATLAGAEQYF	TRBJ2-7	.	.	TRBV19
TGTGCCAGCAGTGAAACCCGGCCCCAGCATTTT	CASSETRPQHF	TRBJ1-5	.	.	TRBV6-1
TGTGCCAGCAGGACTACAGGGGAAGCTTTCTTT	CASRTTGEAFF	TRBJ1-1	.	.	TRBV28
TGTGCCAGCAGCTCTTACAGGGACGGCTACACCTTC	CASSSYRDGYTF	TRBJ1-2	.	few	TRBV7-9
TGCGCCAGCAGCCAAATTCCGGGGGGAGATCCCTACGAGCAGTACTTC	CASSQIPGGDPYEQYF	TRBJ2-7	TRBD2	.	TRBV4-1
TGTGCCAGCAGCTTAGGCAGGCCGAGGCGACCTGGGGCCAACGTCCTGACTTTC	CASSLGRPRRPGANVLTF	TRBJ2-6	.	.	TRBV7-9
TGCGCCAGCAGCCAAGATCGGTATAGACAGGGTAATTCACCCCTCCACTTT	CASSQDRYRQGNSPLHF	TRBJ1-6	TRBD1	.	TRBV4-1
TGTGCCATCAGTTCCAGAGGGGACACTGAAGCTTTCTTT	CAISSRGDTEAFF	TRBJ1-1	.	.	TRBV10-3
TGCGCCAGCAGCCTGGGCGCAGATACGCAGTATTTT	CASSLGADTQYF	TRBJ2-3	.	.	TRBV5-1
TGTGCCAGCAGTTACCCCACAGGGACTGAAGCTTTCTTT	CASSYPTGTEAFF	TRBJ1-1	.	.	TRBV6-5
TGTGCCAGCAGTGAAGCGCGCGCTTTCTCTGGAAACACCATATATTTT	CASSEARAFSGNTIYF	TRBJ1-3	.	.	TRBV6-1
TGCGCCAGCAGCCAAGGCCGAACAGGGGGCGGGTACGAGCAGTACTTC	CASSQGRTGGGYEQYF	TRBJ2-7	TRBD1	.	TRBV4-3
TGTGCCAGCAGCTTGGGATTGGGGAACACTGAAGCTTTCTTT	CASSLGLGNTEAFF	TRBJ1-1	.	.	TRBV5-4
TGTGCCTGGAGTATAGTCAGGGGGCGACGGACTGAAGCTTTCTTT	CAWSIVRGRRTEAFF	TRBJ1-1	TRBD1	.	TRBV30
TGTGCCATCAGTGAGTCGGTGAACACTGAAGCTTTCTTT	CAISESVNTEAFF	TRBJ1-1	.	.	TRBV10-3
TGCGCCAGCAGCGAGAACAGGGGGCGGATCTATGGCTACACCTTC	CASSENRGRIYGYTF	TRBJ1-2	TRBD1	.	TRBV5-1
TGCGCCAGCAGCCACTGGACAGGGGAGCGGGGCTACACCTTC	CASSHWTGERGYTF	TRBJ1-2	TRBD1	.	TRBV4-1
TGTGCCAGCAGCCTACGTGGCGGGAGGGACAATGAGCAGTTCTTC	CASSLRGGRDNEQFF	TRBJ2-1	TRBD2	.	TRBV5-4
TGTGCCAGCAGTTACCGGGGGAGCTATGGCTACACCTTC	CASSYRGSYGYTF	TRBJ1-2	.	.	TRBV12-3/TRBV12-4
TGTGCCAGCAGTGAAGTCTATAATGGTGAGCAGTTCTTC	CASSEVYNGEQFF	TRBJ2-1	.	once	TRBV2
TGTGCCAGTAGGATTTACCTACGGGGGGTCAGCACCGGGGAGCTGTTTTTT	CASRIYLRGVSTGELFF	TRBJ2-2	TRBD2	once	TRBV19
TGTGCCAGCAGCGACTCTTTGAACACTGAAGCTTTCTTT	CASSDSLNTEAFF	TRBJ1-1	.	.	TRBV11-1
TGTGCCTGGATCGCCGGGACAGCCTCCTACGAGCAGTACTTC	CAWIAGTASYEQYF	TRBJ2-7	TRBD1	few	TRBV30
TGTGCCTGGAGTCGGACAGCCAATGAGCAGTTCTTC	CAWSRTANEQFF	TRBJ2-1	.	.	TRBV30
TGTGCCAGCAGGCCCACTTGGATGACAGGGGCCTATGGCTACACCTTC	CASRPTWMTGAYGYTF	TRBJ1-2	TRBD1	.	TRBV27
TGTGCCAGCAGATTACAGACAGGGAACACTGAAGCTTTCTTT	CASRLQTGNTEAFF	TRBJ1-1	.	once	TRBV3-1/TRBV3-2
TGTGCCATCACCGAGACAGGGGACAATCAGCCCCAGCATTTT	CAITETGDNQPQHF	TRBJ1-5	TRBD1	.	TRBV10-3
TGTGCCAGCACCCCCGACAGTGTCTATGGCTACACCTTC	CASTPDSVYGYTF	TRBJ1-2	.	.	TRBV12-3/TRBV12-4